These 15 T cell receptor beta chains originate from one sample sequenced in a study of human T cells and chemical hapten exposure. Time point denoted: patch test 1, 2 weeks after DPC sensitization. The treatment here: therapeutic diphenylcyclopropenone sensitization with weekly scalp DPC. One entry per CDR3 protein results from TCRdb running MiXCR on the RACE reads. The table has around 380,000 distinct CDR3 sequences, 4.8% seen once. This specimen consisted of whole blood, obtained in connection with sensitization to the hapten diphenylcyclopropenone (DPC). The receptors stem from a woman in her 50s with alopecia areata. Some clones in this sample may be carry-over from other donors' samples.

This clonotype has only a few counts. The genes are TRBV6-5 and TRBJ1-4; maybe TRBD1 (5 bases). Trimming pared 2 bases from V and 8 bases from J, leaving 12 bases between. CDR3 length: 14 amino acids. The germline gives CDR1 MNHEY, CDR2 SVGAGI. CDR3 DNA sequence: TGTGCCAGCAGTTACGGTCGGGGCTCAGAAAAACTGTTTTTT. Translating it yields CASSYGRGSEKLFF.

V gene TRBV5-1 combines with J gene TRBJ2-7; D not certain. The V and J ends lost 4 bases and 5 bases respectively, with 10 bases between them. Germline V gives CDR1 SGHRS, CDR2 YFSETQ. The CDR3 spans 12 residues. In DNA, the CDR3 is TGCGCCAGCAGCCCGGCCACCCACGAGCAGTACTTC. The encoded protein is CASSPATHEQYF.

CDR3 in DNA: TGTGCCACGGGAGAAGGGATGAACACTGAAGCTTTCTTT. It codes for CATGEGMNTEAFF. The chain recombines TRBV7-6 with TRBJ1-1; no firm D call. Germline CDR1 is SGHVS and CDR2 is FNYEAQ. V was pared by 10 bases and J by 0 bases, with 12 bases between. The CDR3 has 13 residues.

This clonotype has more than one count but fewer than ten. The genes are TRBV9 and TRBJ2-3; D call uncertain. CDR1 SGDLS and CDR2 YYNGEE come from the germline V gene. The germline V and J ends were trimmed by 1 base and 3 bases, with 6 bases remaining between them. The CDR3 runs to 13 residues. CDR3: CASSVIETDTQYF. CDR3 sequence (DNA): TGTGCCAGCAGCGTAATCGAGACAGATACGCAGTATTTT.

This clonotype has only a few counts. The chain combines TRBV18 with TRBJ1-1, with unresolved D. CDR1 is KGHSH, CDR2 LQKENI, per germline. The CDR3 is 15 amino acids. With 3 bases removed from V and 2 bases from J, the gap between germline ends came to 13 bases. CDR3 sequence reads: CASSPSLAGNTEAFF. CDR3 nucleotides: TGTGCCAGCTCACCCTCCCTGGCGGGAAACACTGAAGCTTTCTTT.

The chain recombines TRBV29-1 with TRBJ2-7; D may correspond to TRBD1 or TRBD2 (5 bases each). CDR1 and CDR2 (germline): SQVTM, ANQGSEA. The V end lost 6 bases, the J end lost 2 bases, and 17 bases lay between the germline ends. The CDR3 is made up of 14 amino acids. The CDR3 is CSVVGEGFPYEQYF. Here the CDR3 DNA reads TGCAGCGTCGTGGGAGAGGGGTTCCCCTACGAGCAGTACTTC.

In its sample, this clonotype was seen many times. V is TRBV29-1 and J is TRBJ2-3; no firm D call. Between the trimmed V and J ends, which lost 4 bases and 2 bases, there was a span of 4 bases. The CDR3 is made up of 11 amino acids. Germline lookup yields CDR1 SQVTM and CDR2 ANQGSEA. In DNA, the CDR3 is TGCAGCGTTGGGTCCACAGATACGCAGTATTTT. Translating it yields CSVGSTDTQYF.

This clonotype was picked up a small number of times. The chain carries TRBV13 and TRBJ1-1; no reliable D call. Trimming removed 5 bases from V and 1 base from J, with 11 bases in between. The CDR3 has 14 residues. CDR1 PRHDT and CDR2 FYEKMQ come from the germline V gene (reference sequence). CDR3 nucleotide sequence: TGTGCCAGCAGCATAACCGAAAAGAACACTGAAGCTTTCTTT. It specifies CASSITEKNTEAFF.

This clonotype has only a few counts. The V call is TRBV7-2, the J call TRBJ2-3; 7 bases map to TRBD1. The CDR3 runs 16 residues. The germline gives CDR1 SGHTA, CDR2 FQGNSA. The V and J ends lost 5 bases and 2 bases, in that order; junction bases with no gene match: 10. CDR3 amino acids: CASSADRDGITDTQYF. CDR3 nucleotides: TGTGCCAGCAGCGCTGACAGGGACGGAATCACAGATACGCAGTATTTT.

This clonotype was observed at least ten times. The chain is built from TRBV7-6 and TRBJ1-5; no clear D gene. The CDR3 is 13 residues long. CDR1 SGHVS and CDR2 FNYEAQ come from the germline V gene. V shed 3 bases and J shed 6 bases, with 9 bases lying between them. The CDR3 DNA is TGTGCCAGCAGCTTGGGAGGAGCTCAGCCCCAGCATTTT. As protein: CASSLGGAQPQHF.

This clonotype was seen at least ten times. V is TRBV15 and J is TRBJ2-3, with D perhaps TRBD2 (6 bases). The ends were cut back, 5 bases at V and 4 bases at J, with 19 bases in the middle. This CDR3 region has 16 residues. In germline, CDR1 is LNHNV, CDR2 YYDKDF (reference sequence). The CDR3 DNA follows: TGTGCCACCAGCGGCAGACTGGAGGGTCCCGCAGATACGCAGTATTTT. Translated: CATSGRLEGPADTQYF.

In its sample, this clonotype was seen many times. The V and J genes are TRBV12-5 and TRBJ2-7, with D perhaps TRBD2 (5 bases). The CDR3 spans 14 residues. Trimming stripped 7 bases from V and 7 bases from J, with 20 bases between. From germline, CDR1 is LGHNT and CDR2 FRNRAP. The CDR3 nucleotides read TGTGCTAGTGCCCCTTCACTAGGTCTGGGGGAGCAGTACTTC. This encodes CASAPSLGLGEQYF.

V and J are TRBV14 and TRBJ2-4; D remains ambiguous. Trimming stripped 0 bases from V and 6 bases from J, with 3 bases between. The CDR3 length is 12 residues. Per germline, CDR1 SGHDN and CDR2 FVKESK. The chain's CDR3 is CASSQDGNIQYF. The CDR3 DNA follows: TGTGCCAGCAGCCAAGACGGAAACATTCAGTACTTC. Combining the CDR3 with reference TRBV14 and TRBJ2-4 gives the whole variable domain EAGVTQFPSHSVIEKGQTVTLRCDPISGHDNLYWYRRVMGKEIKFLLHFVKESKQDESGMPNNRFLAERTGGTYSTLKVQPAELEDSGVYFCASSQDGNIQYFGAGTRLSVL.

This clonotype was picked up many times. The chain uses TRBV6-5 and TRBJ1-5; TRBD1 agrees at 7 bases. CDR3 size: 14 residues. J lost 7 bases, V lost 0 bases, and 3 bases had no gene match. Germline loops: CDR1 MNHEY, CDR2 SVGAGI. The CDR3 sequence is CASSYSSGGQPQHF. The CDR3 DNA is TGTGCCAGCAGTTACTCGTCAGGGGGACAGCCCCAGCATTTT.

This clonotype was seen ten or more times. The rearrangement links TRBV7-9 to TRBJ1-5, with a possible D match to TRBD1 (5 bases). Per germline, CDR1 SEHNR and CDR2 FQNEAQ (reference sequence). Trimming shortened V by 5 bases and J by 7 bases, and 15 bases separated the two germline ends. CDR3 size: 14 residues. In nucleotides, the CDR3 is TGTGCCAGCAGCGCCGAAAGGGGAGGACAGCCCCAGCATTTT. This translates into CASSAERGGQPQHF.